This T cell receptor beta chain was sequenced for a study of T cell repertoires in Merkel cell carcinoma (dated by TCRdb to the late 2010s). Describing the broader study: Patients who had received intralesional immunotherapy or systemic immune checkpoint blockade ahead of the biopsy were left out. A diagnosis of MCPyV-positive Merkel cell carcinoma and successful in vitro expansion of tumor-infiltrating lymphocytes were required for inclusion. Tetramer sorting, cloning and paired TCR sequencing of expanded tumor-infiltrating lymphocytes were first used to define MCPyV-specific clonotypes.

The investigation overall reported the following: No normal tissue biopsies were studied.

On this clone itself: Its antigen is not yet known. Per-base qualities were not stored, and no clone one base away is much larger.

TRB CDR3 sequencing and data processing of tumor genomic DNA were performed with the immunoSEQ assay. Held by TCRdb, this immuneACCESS table contains in-frame sequences only and omits some clones. Under half of the omission traces to an unresolved V gene where checked; the cause of the rest is unknown. A total of 12,000 to 15,000 clones appear in this sample, roughly 71% of them only once. The ten largest clones take up roughly 15% of the sample. Each study subject had MCPyV-positive Merkel cell carcinoma confirmed by biopsy and had serum antibodies to T-antigen that tested positive. Genomic DNA was extracted from roughly six adjacent 10-micron frozen tumor sections without any cell sorting or culture. Optimal cutting temperature compound was used to freeze tumor biopsy tissue measuring roughly 5 x 5 x 5 mm. In the frozen biopsy, scout sections stained with hematoxylin and eosin confirmed plenty of Merkel cell carcinoma along with infiltrating cells.

From the cysteine through the phenylalanine, the CDR3 covers 11 amino acids. Only the CDR3 DNA is retained, 33 bases long and in frame from the first base. V loses 7 bases of germline sequence and J loses 8 bases, and the interval between the two ends is 8 bases. Reading the germline V gene gives CDR1 MNHEY and CDR2 SVGAGI. The rearrangement joined TRBV6-5 to TRBJ2-2, with a tentative D gene TRBD2 over 6 matching bases. The source is an adult with Merkel cell carcinoma. The sequencing sample was made of tumor tissue. The encoded CDR3 is CASTGVGELFF. Here is the DNA: TGTGCCAGCACGGGGGTGGGGGAGCTGTTTTTT.